These 14 T cell receptor beta chains were all obtained from the same sample, sequenced in a study of blood T cell repertoires in COVID-19. The table came from immunoSEQ multiplex PCR; TCRdb's copy has only in-frame clones and leaves some out. This sample has 70,000 to 95,000 clones, with roughly 89% found just once. The specimen was peripheral blood. The receptors stem from a man aged 45-65 years with acute or convalescent COVID-19.

The chain combines TRBV28 with TRBJ1-5, with D unclear. Germline CDR1 MDHEN, CDR2 SYDVKM. Trimming removed 2 bases at V and 1 base at J, with 3 bases between. This CDR3 has 13 residues. The CDR3 DNA follows: TGTGCCAGCAGTTTACAAAGCAATCAGCCCCAGCATTTT. Protein: CASSLQSNQPQHF. Full variable domain (rest looked up from reference TRBV28 and TRBJ1-5): DVKVTQSSRYLVKRTGEKVFLECVQDMDHENMFWYRQDPGLGLRLIYFSYDVKMKEKGDIPEGYSVSREKKERFSLILESASTNQTSMYLCASSLQSNQPQHFGDGTRLSIL.

On this clone: Sequence at one end of the junction differs from germline and may be a read error. V usage is TRBV2 and J usage is TRBJ1-1, with TRBD1 matching over 10 bases. Looked up from germline, CDR1 is SNHLY and CDR2 is FYNNEI. The CDR3 runs 10 residues. The CDR3 loop reads CASGTGALAF. The CDR3 DNA is TGTGCCAGCGGGACAGGGGCTTTGGCATTT.

This chain uses TRBV12-3 or TRBV12-4 with TRBJ1-2; unclear D gene. The V end was cut by 3 bases, the J end by 6 bases, with 11 bases between. This CDR3 comprises 13 residues. In DNA form, the CDR3 reads TGTGCCAGCAGTTTTAGACACTTCGATGGCTACACCTTC. Its translation: CASSFRHFDGYTF.

V is TRBV28 and J is TRBJ2-2; 7 bases line up with TRBD2. Trimming took 5 bases from V and 3 from J; bases not matched to a gene: 9. CDR1 and CDR2 from the germline V gene are MDHEN and SYDVKM. The CDR3 consists of 16 residues. CDR3 loop: CASSPMGRADTGELFF. In DNA form, the CDR3 reads TGTGCCAGCAGTCCTATGGGGAGGGCCGACACCGGGGAGCTGTTTTTT. Full variable domain (outside the CDR3, taken from reference TRBV28 and TRBJ2-2): DVKVTQSSRYLVKRTGEKVFLECVQDMDHENMFWYRQDPGLGLRLIYFSYDVKMKEKGDIPEGYSVSREKKERFSLILESASTNQTSMYLCASSPMGRADTGELFFGEGSRLTVL.

The chain links TRBV11-2 to TRBJ2-4, with D possibly being TRBD2 (6 bases). This CDR3 region has 17 residues. V was trimmed by 3 bases and J by 3 bases, leaving 18 bases between them. The V gene's germline CDR1 is SGHAT and CDR2 FQNNGV. The CDR3, as DNA: TGTGCCAGCAGCTTGCCCCGAGGAGGGTACGGCAAAAACATTCAGTACTTC. This gives the protein CASSLPRGGYGKNIQYF.

The chain uses TRBV29-1 and TRBJ1-4, with TRBD1 matching over 12 bases. The CDR3 totals 16 residues. In germline, CDR1 is SQVTM, CDR2 ANQGSEA. V lost 4 bases and J lost 7; bases outside the gene matches: 10. The CDR3 nucleotides are TGCAGCGTTGCCTCCGGGACAGGGGGCATAGGTGAAAAACTGTTTTTT. It translates to CSVASGTGGIGEKLFF. The full variable domain, its missing parts supplied by reference TRBV29-1 and TRBJ1-4, is SAVISQKPSRDICQRGTSLTIQCQVDSQVTMMFWYRQQPGQSLTLIATANQGSEATYESGFVIDKFPISRPNLTFSTLTVSNMSPEDSSIYLCSVASGTGGIGEKLFFGSGTQLSVL.

The V and J genes are TRBV7-3 and TRBJ1-3; D unclear. V gave up 3 bases and J gave up 1 base, with 7 bases separating them. Germline CDR1 and CDR2: SGHTA and FQGTGA. This CDR3 is 14 amino acids long. The CDR3 bases are TGTGCCAGCAGCTTGGCAGGATCTGGAAACACCATATATTTT. It yields the protein CASSLAGSGNTIYF.

This rearrangement joins TRBV19 to TRBJ2-1; 8 bases line up with TRBD1. The length of the CDR3 is 14 residues. Per germline, CDR1 LNHDA and CDR2 SQIVND (reference sequence). V lost 5 bases and J lost 5; bases outside the gene matches: 5. The CDR3 DNA reads TGTGCCAGTAGTGCGCCGGGACAGGACAATGAGCAGTTCTTC. Translating gives CASSAPGQDNEQFF.

The J gene is TRBJ1-2, the V gene TRBV30; D remains ambiguous. V was cut by 0 bases and J by 4 bases, with 6 bases left in between. The CDR3 runs 12 residues. Per germline, CDR1 GTSNPN and CDR2 SVGIG (reference sequence). The CDR3 reads CAWSVGVYGYTF. The CDR3 bases are TGTGCCTGGAGTGTGGGAGTCTATGGCTACACCTTC.

The rearrangement links TRBV18 to TRBJ2-7, with TRBD1 identical over 7 bases. This CDR3 contains 15 residues. Germline loops: CDR1 KGHSH, CDR2 LQKENI. Trimming took 3 bases from V and 9 from J; bases not matched to a gene: 14. The CDR3 region has the DNA TGTGCCAGCTCACCTACCGGGACAGAGCCCCATGGGCAGTACGTC. It yields the protein CASSPTGTEPHGQYV.

This clone was observed a handful of times. The chain joins TRBV23-1 to TRBJ1-5, with D tentatively TRBD1 (5 bases). TRBV23-1 belongs to the ORF category, with a function that is uncertain. V lost 7 bases and J lost 14, with 6 bases in between. The CDR3 covers 8 residues. The CDR3 DNA follows: TGCGCCAGCACGGGGGAGCATTTT. This translates into CASTGEHF.

Here the CDR3 reads CASSTAGGDYGYTF. The CDR3 DNA sequence: TGCGCCAGCAGCACGGCAGGGGGCGACTATGGCTACACCTTC. The chain joins TRBV5-1 to TRBJ1-2; 8 bases match TRBD1. The CDR3 has 14 amino acids. V lost 4 bases and J lost 3; bases outside the gene matches: 5. Germline CDR1 is SGHRS and CDR2 is YFSETQ.

The chain's CDR3 is CASSIGQGREKLFF. The CDR3 nucleotides are TGTGCCAGTAGTATAGGACAGGGTCGGGAAAAACTGTTTTTT. The rearrangement uses TRBV19 and TRBJ1-4; TRBD1 aligns across 7 bases. J gave up 8 bases and V 1 base, and 4 bases lay outside the gene matches. There are 14 residues in the CDR3. Germline-derived CDR1 and CDR2 are LNHDA and SQIVND (reference sequence).

The rearrangement joins TRBV2 to TRBJ1-1; the D gene is possibly TRBD1 (5 bases). V shed 2 bases and J shed 3 bases, with 16 bases lying between them. Germline assignment: CDR1 SNHLY and CDR2 FYNNEI. The CDR3 totals 16 residues. Here the CDR3 reads CASSEWRTGGYTEAFF. The CDR3 region has the DNA TGTGCCAGCAGTGAATGGAGGACCGGGGGTTACACTGAAGCTTTCTTT.